A single sample is the source of the 10 T cell receptor beta chains below, sequenced in a study of blood T cell repertoires in COVID-19. TCRdb keeps only in-frame clones here, not all; method: immunoSEQ multiplex PCR. The top ten clones hold 1.3% of a sample with 290,000 or so clones, more than 85% of them seen once. Sequencing was performed on peripheral blood. These TCRs come from a man aged 70 or older with acute or convalescent COVID-19.

This clone was counted a single time. This chain links TRBV29-1 with TRBJ1-4; 12 nucleotides match TRBD1. In germline, CDR1 is SQVTM, CDR2 ANQGSEA. Trimming cost V 4 bases and J 3 bases; bases outside gene matches: 6. The CDR3 has 16 residues. The CDR3 loop reads CSVAGTGGASNEKLFF. CDR3 nucleotide sequence: TGCAGCGTTGCGGGGACAGGGGGCGCTTCTAATGAAAAACTGTTTTTT.

V usage is TRBV5-1 and J usage is TRBJ2-5; a weak D match, TRBD1 (5 bases). CDR3 length: 16 amino acids. Germline loops: CDR1 SGHRS, CDR2 YFSETQ. Deletions cut 4 bases from V and 0 bases from J, with 16 bases between. The CDR3 sequence is CASSLRQTPNQETQYF. The CDR3 DNA is TGCGCCAGCAGCCTGCGACAGACACCAAACCAAGAGACCCAGTACTTC.

V and J are TRBV3-1 (or the pseudogene TRBV3-2) and TRBJ2-7, with TRBD1 identical over 10 bases. Germline V lookup: CDR1 LGHDT, CDR2 YNNKEL (reference sequence). This CDR3 has 14 amino acids. V lost 6 bases and J lost 3; bases outside the gene matches: 5. In nucleotides, the CDR3 is TGTGCCAGCAGTGAGCGGACAGGGGGCTACGAGCAGTACTTC. It is translated as CASSERTGGYEQYF.

V is TRBV28 and J is TRBJ1-5; 8 bases are shared with TRBD1. The germline V gene has CDR1 MDHEN and CDR2 SYDVKM. The V segment lost 6 bases and the J segment 7 bases; nucleotides outside the gene matches: 11. The CDR3 extends over 15 amino acids. As DNA, the CDR3 is TGTGCCAGCAGCCTCAGTGACAGGGGTCGCCAGCCCCAGCATTTT. Translating gives CASSLSDRGRQPQHF.

Comments on this clone: Other DNA sequences in this sample translate to the same CDR3. J is TRBJ1-6 and V is TRBV5-1; 11 bases fit TRBD1. The CDR3 is 15 residues long. Germline V lookup: CDR1 SGHRS, CDR2 YFSETQ. V lost 3 bases and J lost 7; bases outside the gene matches: 3. The CDR3 loop reads CASSSGTGGNSPLHF. The CDR3 bases are TGCGCCAGCAGCTCCGGGACAGGGGGGAATTCACCCCTCCACTTT.

The V and J genes are TRBV6-5 and TRBJ1-4; 7 bases match TRBD1. The germline V gene encodes CDR1 MNHEY and CDR2 SVGAGI. CDR3 length: 14 residues. V dropped 5 bases and J dropped 8; count of bases not matched to a gene: 8. The CDR3 loop is CASSRQGRGEKLFF. The DNA for the CDR3 is TGTGCCAGCAGTAGACAGGGTCGAGGGGAAAAACTGTTTTTT.

The V gene is TRBV7-3, the J gene TRBJ1-2; D unresolved. The CDR3 has 15 residues. Germline CDR1 and CDR2: SGHTA and FQGTGA. Trimming took 1 base from V and 8 from J, leaving 17 bases between them. CDR3 region: CASSLNPRGDGGYTF. The CDR3, as DNA: TGTGCCAGCAGCTTAAACCCCCGAGGCGATGGGGGCTACACCTTC. The full variable domain, in which reference TRBV7-3 and TRBJ1-2 provide the parts outside the CDR3, is GAGVSQTPSNKVTEKGKYVELRCDPISGHTALYWYRQSLGQGPEFLIYFQGTGAADDSGLPNDRFFAVRPEGSVSTLKIQRTERGDSAVYLCASSLNPRGDGGYTFGSGTRLTVV.

The chain links TRBV28 to TRBJ2-7, with TRBD1 matching over 9 bases. The CDR3 contains 15 residues. V was clipped by 4 bases and J by 3 bases; unmatched bases: 7. CDR1 is MDHEN, CDR2 SYDVKM, per germline. CDR3 residues: CASSSTGGKSYEQYF. The CDR3 DNA reads as TGTGCCAGCAGTTCGACAGGGGGAAAAAGCTACGAGCAGTACTTC.

The chain couples TRBV5-1 to TRBJ1-4, with 7 bases fitting TRBD1. The length of the CDR3 is 15 residues. Trimming cost V 0 bases and J 4 bases; bases outside gene matches: 3. Germline V lookup: CDR1 SGHRS, CDR2 YFSETQ. CDR3 coding DNA: TGCGCCAGCAGCTTGGCGGGACAGAGTAATGAAAAACTGTTTTTT. Translating it yields CASSLAGQSNEKLFF.

The gene calls are TRBV12-3 or TRBV12-4 and TRBJ1-1; D may be TRBD1 (5 bases). The CDR3 has 13 residues. The V and J ends lost 7 bases and 5 bases respectively, with 14 bases between them. CDR3 loop: CASTRLGGTEAFF. The CDR3 DNA reads TGTGCCAGCACCCGCCTGGGGGGTACTGAAGCTTTCTTT.